This T cell receptor (beta chain) was sequenced in a study of blood T cells in healthy people across ages (dated by TCRdb to the mid-2010s). At the level of the whole study: In model experiments, template switching captured roughly one uniquely barcoded TCR beta cDNA molecule for every two T cells. The donors were split into four age groups: young (average 16 years), middle-aged (roughly 42), aged (roughly 60) and long-lived (more than 80). To track age-related changes in TCR beta repertoire diversity, the study relied on deep sequencing normalized with unique cDNA molecular identifiers. To avoid experimental bias, donors of different ages were randomly spread across the sequencing lanes. Using the same blood draw, the study looked at two additional independent replicas of 1 million unique cDNA reads for two donors, one aged 18 to 30 and the other aged 80 or older.

Systemically healthy Caucasian individuals from Russia, 35 to 50 in total and aged 6 to 90 years, were included as donors. Each donor gave approximately 10 milliliters of peripheral blood, collected into EDTA-treated Vacutainer tubes. PBMCs were isolated by Ficoll-Paque density-gradient centrifugation, with at least 6 million obtained per sample. Trizol reagent was used to extract total RNA from the PBMCs, yielding at least 5.5 micrograms per sample. The percentages of naive CD45RAhigh/CD27high T cells were determined by flow cytometry on a PBMC aliquot from every donor. Library preparation employed 5' RACE. Reads for this sample came from an Illumina HiSeq 2500. A second PCR of roughly 7 to 11 cycles was performed with a sample-barcoded 5' primer and a J-beta primer mix. A template-switch 5' adaptor carrying 12 random nucleotides introduced a unique molecular identifier onto each TCR beta cDNA molecule. Each sample yielded at least 2.5 million CDR3-containing paired-end reads. First-strand cDNA was synthesized from all RNA with the Mint cDNA synthesis kit, primed by a TRBC-specific oligonucleotide. All cDNA was treated with uracil-DNA glycosylase and then went through a first 18-cycle PCR with the universal primers M1SS and BC2_uni_R. Turning to the authors' computational methods: Each sample was normalized by randomly selecting 1 million high-quality reads, each carrying a distinct molecular identifier. Reads with shared molecular identifiers were discarded instead of being binned into consensus sequences. MiTCR, run with a Q25 quality threshold and the strictest error-elimination algorithm, handled CDR3 identification, clonotype clustering and error correction. A nonparametric unseen species model with Euler transformation was used to estimate a lower bound on total TCR beta diversity. The public reads were reprocessed in TCRdb via fastp at Q25 and MiXCR, keeping in-frame beta chains. Under each unique CDR3 protein, matching rows form one entry showing the most common genes and DNA. The V and J calls and clone size are TCRdb's, not the authors'. This sample comprises around 970,000 distinct CDR3 sequences, roughly half of them detected only once. About a fifth of the sample lies in the top ten.

A distance of 19 bases separates the germline ends of V and J, which lose 3 bases and 11 bases respectively. Including the terminal cysteine and phenylalanine, the CDR3 comprises 14 residues. Only the CDR3 region is kept as DNA, spanning 42 bases read in frame from base 1. What the work shows at the level of the full study, not this receptor alone: Donor CMV infection status was unknown, potentially confounding age-related changes in expanded clonotypes. The percentage of naive T cells measured by flow cytometry correlated strongly with observed TCR beta diversity. Compared with the aged group, more naive CD4+ T cells, fewer expanded clones and increased TCR diversity were shown by the long-lived group, suggesting age selection. Because profiling used bulk unsorted PBMCs, naive and antigen-experienced compartments could not be compared conclusively. Estimates of total diversity based on one million sequenced T cells were regarded as lower bounds and as underestimates. As age increased, observed TCR beta diversity per million T cells dropped in a roughly linear way, and a significant reduction was already evident by age roughly 40.

This clonotype was picked up a small number of times. The antigen this receptor binds is unknown. The input lacks base qualities; no much larger clone sits a single base away. Sequencing input: blood. The chain was built from TRBV12-3 or TRBV12-4 and TRBJ2-5; a tentative D match to TRBD1 spans 8 bases. The TCR sequence derives from a woman aged 55-69 years in good health. The DNA sequence is given as TGTGCCAGCAGTTTGGGGCAGGGGGCGCGGGAGCAGTACTTC. Protein translation: CASSLGQGAREQYF.